Listed here are 26 T cell receptor beta chains from one sample, sequenced in a study of shared clonotypes between healthy human individuals. This table comes from immunoSEQ multiplex PCR, and its TCRdb copy is limited to in-frame clones, with some not included. Of millions of clones in the sample, around 90% are singletons; the top ten hold over 0.12%. The sequenced sample consisted of naive CD4+ T cells sorted from blood. Subset described: CD45RA+ positively selected. The receptors derive from a man in his late teens or twenties in good health.

Remarks on this clone: Within the sample, other DNA sequences also encode this same CDR3. This chain uses TRBV7-2 with TRBJ2-5; weak D call: TRBD2 (6 bases). Per the germline V gene, CDR1 is SGHTA and CDR2 is FQGNSA. Trimming cost V 3 bases and J 2 bases, with 13 bases left between them. This CDR3 region has 15 residues. The CDR3 DNA is TGTGCCAGCAGCTTCGGGGGTGGGGGTCAAGAGACCCAGTACTTC. This codes for CASSFGGGGQETQYF. Supplemented by reference TRBV7-2 and TRBJ2-5, the full variable domain reads GAGVSQSPSNKVTEKGKDVELRCDPISGHTALYWYRQSLGQGLEFLIYFQGNSAPDKSGLPSDRFSAERTGGSVSTLTIQRTQQEDSAVYLCASSFGGGGQETQYFGPGTRLLVL.

This clone has a single count. This rearrangement joins TRBV18 to TRBJ1-2; D ambiguous. Deletions cut 4 bases from V and 2 bases from J, with 11 bases between. Germline V lookup: CDR1 KGHSH, CDR2 LQKENI. The CDR3 length is 14 residues. CDR3 residues: CASSLGTLNYGYTF. The CDR3 nucleotides are TGTGCCAGCTCACTTGGCACCTTGAACTATGGCTACACCTTC.

The rearrangement uses TRBV7-9 and TRBJ2-7; D remains ambiguous. Germline CDR1 SEHNR, CDR2 FQNEAQ (reference sequence). The CDR3 totals 15 residues. Trimming took off 5 bases at V and 0 bases at J, with 14 bases between the two ends. The CDR3 DNA follows: TGTGCCAGCAGCGTTCTCGGGTCTAACTCCTACGAGCAGTACTTC. Amino acid sequence: CASSVLGSNSYEQYF.

The CDR3 region is CASSSEDTQYF. In DNA form, the CDR3 reads TGTGCCAGCAGCTCAGAAGATACGCAGTATTTT. The chain links TRBV5-6 to TRBJ2-3; D is uncertain. CDR1 SGHDT and CDR2 YYEEEE come from the germline V gene. This CDR3 region has 11 residues. Trimming stripped 3 bases from V and 5 bases from J, with 4 bases between.

The chain is built from TRBV5-4 and TRBJ2-5; TRBD1 might be the D (6 bases). V shed 4 bases and J shed 2 bases, with 18 bases lying between them. Germline loops: CDR1 SGHNT, CDR2 YYREEE (reference sequence). The CDR3 consists of 16 residues. CDR3 DNA sequence: TGTGCCAGCAGCCTTGGGTTTCAGGGGTATCAAGAGACCCAGTACTTC. Amino acids: CASSLGFQGYQETQYF.

V is TRBV18 and J is TRBJ2-3; TRBD2 is a possible D gene (6 bases). Trimming took off 2 bases at V and 4 bases at J, with 16 bases between the two ends. The CDR3 extends over 16 amino acids. Germline CDR1 reads KGHSH; CDR2 reads LQKENI. This CDR3 is CASSPTTSAGADTQYF. CDR3 bases: TGTGCCAGCTCACCAACGACTAGTGCGGGCGCAGATACGCAGTATTTT.

V usage is TRBV5-4 and J usage is TRBJ2-5, with TRBD2 matching 7 bases. Per germline, CDR1 SGHNT and CDR2 YYREEE (reference sequence). V gave up 4 bases and J gave up 5 bases; unmatched junction bases: 11. This CDR3 has 15 residues. CDR3 in amino acids: CASSTMGEGRETQYF. The DNA of the CDR3 is TGTGCCAGCAGCACGATGGGGGAGGGCCGGGAGACCCAGTACTTC. The whole variable domain, filled in from reference TRBV5-4 and TRBJ2-5, reads ETGVTQSPTHLIKTRGQQVTLRCSSQSGHNTVSWYQQALGQGPQFIFQYYREEENGRGNFPPRFSGLQFPNYSSELNVNALELDDSALYLCASSTMGEGRETQYFGPGTRLLVL.

Notes on this clone: This specimen includes other DNA sequences encoding the same CDR3. The rearrangement uses TRBV9 and TRBJ1-3; maybe TRBD1 (6 bases). V lost 0 bases to trimming and J lost 4 bases, with 8 bases between them. This CDR3 has 14 amino acids. Germline V lookup: CDR1 SGDLS, CDR2 YYNGEE. The CDR3 sequence: CASSVGTAGNTIYF. In DNA form, the CDR3 reads TGTGCCAGCAGCGTAGGGACAGCGGGAAACACCATATATTTT.

The gene calls are TRBV5-1 and TRBJ2-6, with TRBD1 identical over 7 bases. Trimming removed 4 bases from V and 0 bases from J; junction bases left unmatched: 7. From germline, CDR1 is SGHRS and CDR2 YFSETQ. The CDR3 has 17 amino acids. The CDR3: CASSTGTVPSGANVLTF. CDR3 sequence (DNA): TGCGCCAGCAGCACCGGGACAGTGCCCTCTGGGGCCAACGTCCTGACTTTC.

This chain links TRBV5-1 with TRBJ2-7; TRBD2 might be the D (6 bases). V lost 3 bases and J lost 5, with 18 bases in between. Germline V gene sequence: CDR1 SGHRS, CDR2 YFSETQ. CDR3 size: 15 residues. The DNA for the CDR3 is TGCGCCAGCAGCTCCGGGGACTTCCCTGGGGACGAGCAGTACTTC. This sequence encodes CASSSGDFPGDEQYF.

In regard to this clone: Other DNA sequences in the sample encode the same CDR3. This chain links TRBV19 with TRBJ1-2; no clear D. The CDR3 extends over 14 amino acids. Deletions cut 4 bases from V and 2 bases from J, with 11 bases between. Looked up from germline, CDR1 is LNHDA and CDR2 is SQIVND (reference sequence). CDR3 sequence: CASSTGGSNYGYTF. The CDR3 region has the DNA TGTGCCAGTAGTACTGGAGGGAGCAACTATGGCTACACCTTC.

With regard to this clone: The sample carries other DNA sequences with the same CDR3. The chain couples TRBV19 to TRBJ2-3; a possible D gene is TRBD2 (5 bases). Germline V gives CDR1 LNHDA, CDR2 SQIVND (reference sequence). The CDR3 covers 13 residues. V lost 6 bases, J lost 0 bases, and 7 bases lay in between. In nucleotides, the CDR3 is TGTGCCAGTAGAAGGACTAGCACAGATACGCAGTATTTT. This codes for CASRRTSTDTQYF.

V is TRBV2 and J is TRBJ2-3; TRBD1 might be the D (6 bases). In germline, CDR1 is SNHLY, CDR2 FYNNEI. The V gene lost 8 bases and the J gene lost 2 bases, with 17 bases spanning the gap. The CDR3 has 15 amino acids. Written as DNA, the CDR3 is TGTGCCAGCGCCAGGAATGGGGGCGTCACAGATACGCAGTATTTT. This gives the protein CASARNGGVTDTQYF.

This sequence joins TRBV5-1 and TRBJ2-7; 8 bases line up with TRBD2. The CDR3 extends over 15 amino acids. Trimming at V came to 2 bases and at J to 2 bases, leaving 6 bases not matched to a gene. Germline V gene sequence: CDR1 SGHRS, CDR2 YFSETQ. The DNA for the CDR3 is TGCGCCAGCAGCTTCGGTGCGGGGGGCCCCTACGAGCAGTACTTC. Amino acids: CASSFGAGGPYEQYF.

J is TRBJ1-2 and V is TRBV2; a weak D match, TRBD1 (6 bases). From germline, CDR1 is SNHLY and CDR2 FYNNEI. The V and J ends lost 7 bases and 6 bases respectively, with 21 bases between them. The CDR3 length is 15 residues. CDR3 residues: CASNAGAPRSDGYTF. Here the CDR3 DNA reads TGTGCCAGCAACGCAGGGGCCCCGAGATCGGATGGCTACACCTTC.

Regarding this clone: Within the sample, other DNA sequences also encode this same CDR3. V gene TRBV7-9 combines with J gene TRBJ2-3, with a tentative D call TRBD1 (6 bases). The CDR3 covers 15 residues. V was trimmed by 1 base and J by 3 bases, leaving 11 bases between them. Per the germline V gene, CDR1 is SEHNR and CDR2 is FQNEAQ (reference sequence). The CDR3 nucleotides read TGTGCCAGCAGCTTAGGTGCAGGGGAAACAGATACGCAGTATTTT. Amino acids: CASSLGAGETDTQYF.

The chain couples TRBV5-1 to TRBJ2-7; D remains ambiguous. Trimming stripped 2 bases from V and 2 bases from J, with 17 bases between. The CDR3 length is 16 residues. Germline CDR1 reads SGHRS; CDR2 reads YFSETQ. The CDR3 coding sequence is TGCGCCAGCAGCTTTGACTCAGGCCCTACCCCCTACGAGCAGTACTTC. It encodes CASSFDSGPTPYEQYF.

The V and J genes are TRBV7-9 and TRBJ2-7, with D uncertain. The CDR3 has 13 residues. In germline, CDR1 is SEHNR, CDR2 FQNEAQ (reference sequence). Trimming left V 2 bases short and J 3 bases short, with 8 bases between. The CDR3 reads CASSLNTDYEQYF. The CDR3, as DNA: TGTGCCAGCAGCTTAAACACGGACTACGAGCAGTACTTC.

The chain has TRBV10-3 and TRBJ1-1; D is unresolved. Germline CDR1 and CDR2: ENHRY and SYGVKD. This CDR3 comprises 14 residues. V was cut by 4 bases and J by 7 bases, with 16 bases left in between. The CDR3 sequence: CAISVNPRVGEAFF. DNA of the CDR3: TGTGCCATCAGTGTGAATCCGCGGGTGGGTGAAGCTTTCTTT.

This clone occurred a few times. The CDR3 loop is CASKAGGNTEAFF. The CDR3 coding sequence is TGTGCCAGCAAGGCGGGGGGGAACACTGAAGCTTTCTTT. The rearrangement links TRBV7-2 to TRBJ1-1; weak D call: TRBD1 (5 bases). CDR1 and CDR2 from the germline V gene are SGHTA and FQGNSA. The CDR3 is 13 amino acids. Between the trimmed V and J ends, which lost 7 bases and 1 base, there was a span of 10 bases.

V gene TRBV5-5 combines with J gene TRBJ2-7; TRBD2 aligns across 10 bases. Germline-derived CDR1 and CDR2 are SGHKS and YYEKEE (reference sequence). Germline trimming cut 0 bases from V and 4 bases from J; bases unmatched to any gene: 13. The CDR3 runs 18 residues. CDR3 nucleotides: TGTGCCAGCAGCTTGGTCCCCATAACTAGCGGGGTTTGGTACGAGCAGTACTTC. Its translation is CASSLVPITSGVWYEQYF.

This clone was counted once. The junction differs from germline at one of its ends, possibly a read error. CDR3 DNA sequence: TGTGTCAGCAGCTTATCCGGCGGGAGGTGGAATGAGCAGTTCTTC. Translating it yields CVSSLSGGRWNEQFF. The rearrangement links TRBV7-9 to TRBJ2-1; 8 bases map to TRBD2. The V gene's germline CDR1 is SEHNR and CDR2 FQNEAQ (reference sequence). The length of the CDR3 is 15 residues. Based on the CDR3 plus reference TRBV7-9 and TRBJ2-1, the full variable domain is DTGVSQNPRHKITKRGQNVTFRCDPISEHNRLYWYRQTLGQGPEFLTYFQNEAQLEKSRLLSDRFSAERPKGSFSTLEIQRTEQGDSAMYLCVSSLSGGRWNEQFFGPGTRLTVL.

The chain joins TRBV27 to TRBJ2-2; 7 bases fit TRBD1. The J segment lost 3 bases and the V segment lost 3 bases, leaving 7 bases of the junction unmatched. The germline V gene encodes CDR1 MNHEY and CDR2 SMNVEV (reference sequence). The CDR3 is made up of 16 amino acids. The CDR3 DNA follows: TGTGCCAGCAGTTTTAGGGGGACAGAGGACACCGGGGAGCTGTTTTTT. This codes for CASSFRGTEDTGELFF.

V and J are TRBV18 and TRBJ1-1; TRBD1 is a possible D gene (6 bases). The V gene lost 2 bases and the J gene lost 1 base, with 11 bases spanning the gap. The CDR3 spans 15 residues. Germline V CDR1 and CDR2: KGHSH, LQKENI. In DNA, the CDR3 is TGTGCCAGCTCACCAGGATCACAGGGGAACACTGAAGCTTTCTTT. Protein: CASSPGSQGNTEAFF.

The genes are TRBV10-3 and TRBJ1-6; 7 bases fit TRBD1. The junction had 2 bases not matched to a gene; V was cut back by 0 bases and J by 9 bases. CDR1 is ENHRY, CDR2 SYGVKD, per germline. The CDR3 sequence is 14 residues long. In nucleotides, the CDR3 is TGTGCCATCAGTGAGTCGACAGGGATTTCACCCCTCCACTTT. Translating gives CAISESTGISPLHF.

The sample holds one count of this clone. The chain uses TRBV30 and TRBJ1-5; a weak D match, TRBD1 (6 bases). The CDR3 extends over 17 amino acids. Per germline, CDR1 GTSNPN and CDR2 SVGIG (reference sequence). Trimming stripped 3 bases from V and 0 bases from J, with 18 bases between. CDR3 sequence reads: CAWSTGRGQYSNQPQHF. CDR3 DNA sequence: TGTGCCTGGAGCACGGGCAGGGGACAATATAGCAATCAGCCCCAGCATTTT.